This TCR beta chain originates from a study of OX40 agonist ivuxolimab in advanced cancers. This clone ranks as medium-sized. Only in-frame clones appear in the TCRdb table, and some are missing; sequencing was by immunoSEQ multiplex PCR. In the table there are tens of thousands of clones, almost 90% of which are singletons. The CDR3 has 17 residues. J lost 4 bases, V lost 5 bases, and 8 bases had no gene match. Germline loops: CDR1 SGHAT, CDR2 FQNNGV. This specimen was CD4+ or CD8+ T cells sorted from blood, taken in a trial of the OX40 agonist ivuxolimab. The V and J genes are TRBV11-2 and TRBJ2-3; 14 nucleotides agree with TRBD2. The sequence was obtained from an adult with an advanced solid tumor such as melanoma, head and neck, liver or kidney cancer. CDR3 coding DNA: TGTGCCAGCAGCCCAACGGGACTAGCGGGAGAAGCAGATACGCAGTATTTT. Residues: CASSPTGLAGEADTQYF.